The next 4 T cell receptor beta chains were all read from a single sample in a study of cytomegalovirus exposure and HLA in healthy donors. PCR used 60 Vbeta primers and 13 Jbeta primers. Some clones are missing from TCRdb's copy, which holds only in-frame ones; the method was immunoSEQ multiplex PCR. The table lists about 140,000 clones, 82% of them singletons, with roughly 1.4% in the top ten. The sequenced sample was PBMCs. All receptors derive from a man aged 25-45 years in good health and CMV-seropositive.

The chain combines TRBV5-5 with TRBJ2-3; 12 bases agree with TRBD2. The CDR3 spans 16 residues. The V gene end was trimmed by 4 bases and the J gene end by 4 bases; junction bases not matched to a gene: 7. The germline V gene encodes CDR1 SGHKS and CDR2 YYEKEE (reference sequence). The CDR3 nucleotides are TGTGCCAGCAGCCCGCCGACTAGCGGGAGTGCAGATACGCAGTATTTT. The encoded protein is CASSPPTSGSADTQYF.

This clone has a handful of counts. The CDR3 region is CASGHSNQPQHF. CDR3 bases: TGTGCCAGCGGCCATAGCAATCAGCCCCAGCATTTT. V gene TRBV25-1 combines with J gene TRBJ1-5, with D unclear. This CDR3 spans 12 amino acids. Germline-derived CDR1 and CDR2 are MGHDK and SYGVNS. Trimming removed 8 bases from V and 0 bases from J, with 5 bases in between.

This chain connects TRBV2 to TRBJ2-5; the D is unclear. This CDR3 contains 14 residues. Per germline, CDR1 SNHLY and CDR2 FYNNEI. V lost 6 bases and J 0 bases, leaving 11 bases between the germline ends. The CDR3 DNA reads TGTGCCAGCAGCGGAACAGATGACCAAGAGACCCAGTACTTC. This codes for CASSGTDDQETQYF. The entire variable domain, with the rest obtained from reference TRBV2 and TRBJ2-5, is as follows: EPEVTQTPSHQVTQMGQEVILRCVPISNHLYFYWYRQILGQKVEFLVSFYNNEISEKSEIFDDQFSVERPDGSNFTLKIRSTKLEDSAMYFCASSGTDDQETQYFGPGTRLLVL.

The rearrangement joins TRBV7-9 to TRBJ2-2; no reliable D call. This CDR3 comprises 14 residues. V lost 5 bases and J 6 bases, leaving 13 bases between the germline ends. Germline-derived CDR1 and CDR2 are SEHNR and FQNEAQ (reference sequence). The CDR3 nucleotides read TGTGCCAGCAGCCCCGCGGCGACTGCCGGGGAGCTGTTTTTT. This gives the protein CASSPAATAGELFF.